A selection of T cell receptor beta chains follows, all from one sample in a study of neoadjuvant anti-PD-1 for oral cavity cancer. The method was immunoSEQ multiplex PCR; TCRdb's version includes in-frame clones alone and lacks a portion of them. The sample holds several thousand clones, over 50% seen once. The input for sequencing was PBMCs, taken after nivolumab (anti-PD-1) treatment. All receptors derive from a person between 40 and 85 years old with oral cavity squamous cell carcinoma. The CDR3 runs from the conserved cysteine through the conserved F or W. The order of the fields is CDR3 length, clone size, D gene, J gene, V gene, CDR3 DNA, CDR3 protein. The D gene is left open where the match is weak. Clone size is shown for a subset of rows, as once, few, many or a class of expanded clone.

len: 14
abundance: .
d_gene: .
j_gene: TRBJ2-7
v_gene: TRBV5-1
CDR3nt: TGCGCCAGCAGCCCTACAGGACAGTACTGGGAGCAGTACTTC
CDR3aa: CASSPTGQYWEQYF

len: 15
abundance: .
d_gene: .
j_gene: TRBJ1-2
v_gene: TRBV6-5
CDR3nt: TGTGCCAGCAGTTACTCGAGGGAGTCAGGTCGGGGCTACACCTTC
CDR3aa: CASSYSRESGRGYTF

len: 14
abundance: .
d_gene: .
j_gene: TRBJ2-3
v_gene: TRBV5-1
CDR3nt: TGCGCCAGCAGCTTGGACAGGATCACAGATACGCAGTATTTT
CDR3aa: CASSLDRITDTQYF

len: 19
abundance: .
d_gene: .
j_gene: TRBJ1-3
v_gene: TRBV4-3
CDR3nt: TGCGCCAGCAGCCAAGATCTAGTTAGTGGCTCCTCTCCTGGAAACACCATATATTTT
CDR3aa: CASSQDLVSGSSPGNTIYF

len: 16
abundance: once
d_gene: TRBD2
j_gene: TRBJ2-2
v_gene: TRBV4-3
CDR3nt: TGCGCCAGCAGCCAAGAGAGCGGGGGTTCTAGGGGGGAGCTGTTTTTT
CDR3aa: CASSQESGGSRGELFF

len: 12
abundance: .
d_gene: .
j_gene: TRBJ2-5
v_gene: TRBV6-5
CDR3nt: TGTGCCAGCAGCAGATTTGGGGAGACCCAGTACTTC
CDR3aa: CASSRFGETQYF

len: 13
abundance: .
d_gene: .
j_gene: TRBJ1-1
v_gene: TRBV5-4
CDR3nt: TGTGCCAGCAGCTTGTCAACAGTCACTGAAGCTTTCTTT
CDR3aa: CASSLSTVTEAFF

len: 16
abundance: .
d_gene: TRBD1
j_gene: TRBJ2-2
v_gene: TRBV5-1
CDR3nt: TGCGCCAGCAGCTTGGGCCAGGACAGGGCCGGCGGGGAGCTGTTTTTT
CDR3aa: CASSLGQDRAGGELFF

len: 16
abundance: .
d_gene: .
j_gene: TRBJ2-5
v_gene: TRBV4-3
CDR3nt: TGCGCCAGCAGCCAAGGACCCCCGGAGCTCAGGGAGACCCAGTACTTC
CDR3aa: CASSQGPPELRETQYF

len: 15
abundance: few
d_gene: .
j_gene: TRBJ1-4
v_gene: TRBV2
CDR3nt: TGTGCCAGCAGTCGGTATCAGGGACCTAATGAAAAACTGTTTTTT
CDR3aa: CASSRYQGPNEKLFF

len: 16
abundance: .
d_gene: TRBD2
j_gene: TRBJ2-5
v_gene: TRBV19
CDR3nt: TGTGCCAGTAGTATTACCCCTCGGGGGGGACAAGAGACCCAGTACTTC
CDR3aa: CASSITPRGGQETQYF

len: 14
abundance: few
d_gene: .
j_gene: TRBJ1-5
v_gene: TRBV2
CDR3nt: TGTGCCAGCAGCTGGAGGGTGGGCAATCAGCCCCAGCATTTT
CDR3aa: CASSWRVGNQPQHF

len: 15
abundance: few
d_gene: TRBD1
j_gene: TRBJ1-1
v_gene: TRBV11-2
CDR3nt: TGTGCCAGCAGCTCCTGGGACAGGGAGAACACTGAAGCTTTCTTT
CDR3aa: CASSSWDRENTEAFF

len: 15
abundance: .
d_gene: TRBD1
j_gene: TRBJ2-7
v_gene: TRBV7-6
CDR3nt: TGTGCCAGCAGCCTCGGGACAGGAGGGTCCTACGAGCAGTACTTC
CDR3aa: CASSLGTGGSYEQYF

len: 14
abundance: once
d_gene: TRBD1
j_gene: TRBJ1-5
v_gene: TRBV27
CDR3nt: TGTGCCACCTCGGACAGGGCCCTCGGGGGGTCCCAGCATTTT
CDR3aa: CATSDRALGGSQHF

len: 12
abundance: .
d_gene: .
j_gene: TRBJ1-4
v_gene: TRBV7-2
CDR3nt: TGTGCCAGCAGCTTACCGAATGAAAAACTGTTTTTT
CDR3aa: CASSLPNEKLFF

len: 14
abundance: .
d_gene: .
j_gene: TRBJ1-1
v_gene: TRBV29-1
CDR3nt: TGCAGCGTCAAGCTCTACACAGAAAACACTGAAGCTTTCTTT
CDR3aa: CSVKLYTENTEAFF

len: 18
abundance: once
d_gene: TRBD1
j_gene: TRBJ1-1
v_gene: TRBV7-9
CDR3nt: TGTGCCAGCAGCCCCGGGACAGCGCGACGCGTCATGAACACTGAAGCTTTCTTT
CDR3aa: CASSPGTARRVMNTEAFF

len: 17
abundance: .
d_gene: .
j_gene: TRBJ2-2
v_gene: TRBV11-3
CDR3nt: TGTGCCAGCAGCGGCCTAGGGGGGAGCGCGAACACCGGGGAGCTGTTTTTT
CDR3aa: CASSGLGGSANTGELFF

len: 15
abundance: few
d_gene: TRBD2
j_gene: TRBJ2-7
v_gene: TRBV4-2
CDR3nt: TGTGCCAGCAGCTCCGGACTAGCGGGACCGTACGAGCAGTACTTC
CDR3aa: CASSSGLAGPYEQYF

len: 16
abundance: .
d_gene: .
j_gene: TRBJ2-1
v_gene: TRBV4-2
CDR3nt: TGTGCCAGCAGCCAAGATTCCCCGGACGTCTACAATGAGCAGTTCTTC
CDR3aa: CASSQDSPDVYNEQFF

len: 14
abundance: .
d_gene: .
j_gene: TRBJ2-3
v_gene: TRBV5-8
CDR3nt: TGTGCCAGCAGCTTGAGTCTAGGCACAGATACGCAGTATTTT
CDR3aa: CASSLSLGTDTQYF

len: 15
abundance: .
d_gene: TRBD2
j_gene: TRBJ2-3
v_gene: TRBV6-6
CDR3nt: TGTGCCAGTAAGACTAGCGGGGTTCCCACAGATACGCAGTATTTT
CDR3aa: CASKTSGVPTDTQYF

len: 15
abundance: .
d_gene: TRBD1
j_gene: TRBJ1-5
v_gene: TRBV2
CDR3nt: TGTGCCAGCAGGGACTCCAGGGGGGACAATCAGCCCCAGCATTTT
CDR3aa: CASRDSRGDNQPQHF

len: 14
abundance: .
d_gene: TRBD2
j_gene: TRBJ2-3
v_gene: TRBV5-1
CDR3nt: TGCGCCAGCAGCTCCAGCGGGGGCGCAGATACGCAGTATTTT
CDR3aa: CASSSSGGADTQYF

len: 14
abundance: few
d_gene: .
j_gene: TRBJ2-7
v_gene: TRBV2
CDR3nt: TGTGCCAGCAAGGAGGGGAACCTCCTTAACGAGCAGTACTTC
CDR3aa: CASKEGNLLNEQYF

len: 14
abundance: .
d_gene: TRBD1
j_gene: TRBJ2-3
v_gene: TRBV7-8
CDR3nt: TGTGCCAGCAGGCCAACAGGGGCGAGGGATACGCAGTATTTT
CDR3aa: CASRPTGARDTQYF

len: 15
abundance: .
d_gene: TRBD1
j_gene: TRBJ1-6
v_gene: TRBV4-3
CDR3nt: TGCGCCAGCAGCCAGTCCCGGACAGGCATTTCACCCCTCCACTTT
CDR3aa: CASSQSRTGISPLHF

len: 14
abundance: few
d_gene: .
j_gene: TRBJ2-7
v_gene: TRBV10-3
CDR3nt: TGTGCCATCAGTGAGCCAAGAGGACAGTACGAGCAGTACTTC
CDR3aa: CAISEPRGQYEQYF

len: 13
abundance: few
d_gene: .
j_gene: TRBJ1-5
v_gene: TRBV2
CDR3nt: TGTGCCAGCAGTGAGGGGCGGAATCAGCCCCAGCATTTT
CDR3aa: CASSEGRNQPQHF

len: 12
abundance: .
d_gene: .
j_gene: TRBJ2-7
v_gene: TRBV9
CDR3nt: TGTGCCAGCGGTAAACAGGGAGGCGAGCAGTACTTC
CDR3aa: CASGKQGGEQYF

len: 16
abundance: .
d_gene: TRBD1
j_gene: TRBJ2-7
v_gene: TRBV4-1
CDR3nt: TGCGCCAGCAGCCAAGAGGGGACAGGGAGCAAGGACGAGCAGTACTTC
CDR3aa: CASSQEGTGSKDEQYF

len: 13
abundance: .
d_gene: .
j_gene: TRBJ1-2
v_gene: TRBV13
CDR3nt: TGTGCCAGCAGCTTAGGTATAGGGAATGGCTACACCTTC
CDR3aa: CASSLGIGNGYTF

len: 13
abundance: .
d_gene: .
j_gene: TRBJ1-1
v_gene: TRBV30
CDR3nt: TGTGCCTGGAGGACGGTGTTGGGGACTGAAGCTTTCTTT
CDR3aa: CAWRTVLGTEAFF

len: 17
abundance: .
d_gene: .
j_gene: TRBJ2-1
v_gene: TRBV27
CDR3nt: TGTGCCAGCAGCTCCTATCAGCCGAGACTAGTGAACAATGAGCAGTTCTTC
CDR3aa: CASSSYQPRLVNNEQFF

len: 13
abundance: .
d_gene: .
j_gene: TRBJ1-2
v_gene: TRBV5-1
CDR3nt: TGCGCCAGCAGCTTGGACCGAGTCTATGGCTACACCTTC
CDR3aa: CASSLDRVYGYTF

len: 13
abundance: few
d_gene: TRBD1
j_gene: TRBJ2-5
v_gene: TRBV19
CDR3nt: TGTGCCAGTAGTGGGACAGGGCAAGAGACCCAGTACTTC
CDR3aa: CASSGTGQETQYF

len: 15
abundance: .
d_gene: .
j_gene: TRBJ1-1
v_gene: TRBV6-5
CDR3nt: TGTGCCAGCAGTCCCGCGGGGCAGCAGAACACTGAAGCTTTCTTT
CDR3aa: CASSPAGQQNTEAFF

len: 15
abundance: .
d_gene: .
j_gene: TRBJ2-6
v_gene: TRBV5-1
CDR3nt: TGCGCCAGCAGCCCAGACAACCGTGGGGCCAACGTCCTGACTTTC
CDR3aa: CASSPDNRGANVLTF

len: 15
abundance: .
d_gene: .
j_gene: TRBJ1-5
v_gene: TRBV7-2
CDR3nt: TGTGCCAGCAGCTTAGCTCCGGGACGGAATCAGCCCCAGCATTTT
CDR3aa: CASSLAPGRNQPQHF

len: 14
abundance: .
d_gene: .
j_gene: TRBJ2-2
v_gene: TRBV6-5
CDR3nt: TGTGCCAGCAGTTACGGTTCGTCCTCCGGGGAGCTGTTTTTT
CDR3aa: CASSYGSSSGELFF

len: 14
abundance: once
d_gene: .
j_gene: TRBJ2-2
v_gene: TRBV2
CDR3nt: TGTGCCAGCAGTGAGACCCCCGGGTCCGGGGAGCTGTTTTTT
CDR3aa: CASSETPGSGELFF